This T cell receptor (beta chain) was sequenced in a study of T cells in Graves' hyperthyroidism and ophthalmopathy. Across the whole study: Specimen type is peripheral blood, collected at initial diagnosis prior to any treatment.

CDR3 length equals 15 residues. Germline V CDR1 and CDR2: SGHVS, FNYEAQ. V trimming: 3 bases; J trimming: 6 bases; junction bases outside the gene matches: 6. Regions amplified from RNA transcripts were the TCR beta CDR3 regions. The HTBI primer set served for first-round RT-PCR of the TCR CDR3. TCRdb redid the calling of the multiplex PCR reads with MiXCR, one entry per CDR3 protein. The table shows under 350,000 distinct CDR3 sequences, with roughly an eighth occurring only once. This TCR came from a woman in her thirties or forties with Graves' hyperthyroidism. The source material was blood. The gene calls are TRBV7-6 and TRBJ2-2, with 8 bases lining up with TRBD1. The CDR3 protein is CASSLGWTGSGELFF. In DNA, the CDR3 is TGTGCCAGCAGCTTGGGGTGGACAGGGTCCGGGGAGCTGTTTTTT.